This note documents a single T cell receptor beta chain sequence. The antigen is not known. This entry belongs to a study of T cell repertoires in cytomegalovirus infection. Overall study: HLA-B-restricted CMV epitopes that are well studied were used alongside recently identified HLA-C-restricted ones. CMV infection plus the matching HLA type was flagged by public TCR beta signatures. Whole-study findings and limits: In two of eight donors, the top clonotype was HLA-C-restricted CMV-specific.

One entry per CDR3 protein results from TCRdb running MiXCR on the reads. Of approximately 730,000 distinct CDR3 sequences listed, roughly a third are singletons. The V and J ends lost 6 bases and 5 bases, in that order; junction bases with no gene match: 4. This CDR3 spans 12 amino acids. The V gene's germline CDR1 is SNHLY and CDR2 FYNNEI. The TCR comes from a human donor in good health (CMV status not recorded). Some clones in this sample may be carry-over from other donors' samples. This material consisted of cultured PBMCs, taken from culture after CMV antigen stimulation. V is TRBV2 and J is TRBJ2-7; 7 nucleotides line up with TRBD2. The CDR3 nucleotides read TGTGCCAGCAGAGGGAGGGTTCACGAGCAGTACTTC. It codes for CASRGRVHEQYF.